This T cell receptor (beta chain) was sequenced for a study of cytomegalovirus exposure and HLA in healthy donors. Study-wide results and caveats: In a later analysis, common viral pathogens appeared linked to several of the most significant clusters. Under in vitro conditions, three CMV-associated chains were confirmed as specific for CMV antigens. The authors excluded some V segments, including TRBV6-2 and TRBV6-3, as indistinguishable. With DRB1 most and HLA-C fewest, TCR association rates differed between HLA loci in a later analysis.

Germline CDR1 reads SGHRS; CDR2 reads YFSETQ. This CDR3 region has 16 residues. The V gene lost 4 bases and the J gene lost 2 bases, with 15 bases spanning the gap. Of note for this clone: Antigen unknown.

Primers included in the PCR were 60 Vbeta and 13 Jbeta primers. The data were produced by immunoSEQ multiplex PCR, yet TCRdb's version contains in-frame clones alone and is incomplete. The sample has 200,000 or so clones; around 77% are singletons. The clonotype originates from a woman aged 30 to 39 in good health and CMV-seronegative. The chain has TRBV5-1 and TRBJ1-4, with D perhaps matching TRBD1 (6 bases). Sequenced input: PBMCs. The CDR3 loop is CASSPQTGKTNEKLFF. The CDR3, as DNA: TGCGCCAGCAGCCCCCAAACAGGGAAGACTAATGAAAAACTGTTTTTT. Full variable domain (missing parts from reference TRBV5-1 and TRBJ1-4): KAGVTQTPRYLIKTRGQQVTLSCSPISGHRSVSWYQQTPGQGLQFLFEYFSETQRNKGNFPGRFSGRQFSNSRSEMNVSTLELGDSALYLCASSPQTGKTNEKLFFGSGTQLSVL.